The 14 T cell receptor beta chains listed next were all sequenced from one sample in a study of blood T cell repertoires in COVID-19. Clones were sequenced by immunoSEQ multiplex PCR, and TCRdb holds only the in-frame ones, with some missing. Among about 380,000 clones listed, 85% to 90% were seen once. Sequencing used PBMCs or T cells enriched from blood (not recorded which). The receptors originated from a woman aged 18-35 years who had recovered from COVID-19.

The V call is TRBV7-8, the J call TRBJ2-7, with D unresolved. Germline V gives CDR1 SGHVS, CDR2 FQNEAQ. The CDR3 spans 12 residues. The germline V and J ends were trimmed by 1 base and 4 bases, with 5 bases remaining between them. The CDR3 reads CASSLVQYEQYF. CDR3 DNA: TGTGCCAGCAGCTTAGTTCAGTACGAGCAGTACTTC.

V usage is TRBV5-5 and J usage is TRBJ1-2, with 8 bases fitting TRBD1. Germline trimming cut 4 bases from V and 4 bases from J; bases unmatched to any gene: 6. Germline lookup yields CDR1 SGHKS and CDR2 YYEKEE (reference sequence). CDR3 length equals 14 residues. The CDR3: CASSPGQGSYGYTF. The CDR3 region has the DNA TGTGCCAGCAGCCCAGGACAGGGCAGCTATGGCTACACCTTC.

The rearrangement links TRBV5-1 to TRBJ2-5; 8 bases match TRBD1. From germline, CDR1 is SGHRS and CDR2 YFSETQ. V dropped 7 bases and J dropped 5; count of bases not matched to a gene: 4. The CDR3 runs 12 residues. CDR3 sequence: CASRTGIETQYF. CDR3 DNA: TGCGCCAGCCGGACAGGGATTGAGACCCAGTACTTC. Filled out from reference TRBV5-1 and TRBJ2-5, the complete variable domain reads KAGVTQTPRYLIKTRGQQVTLSCSPISGHRSVSWYQQTPGQGLQFLFEYFSETQRNKGNFPGRFSGRQFSNSRSEMNVSTLELGDSALYLCASRTGIETQYFGPGTRLLVL.

The CDR3 loop is CASSTVPSRNYGYTF. The CDR3 DNA sequence: TGTGCCAGTAGTACCGTTCCTAGTCGTAACTATGGCTACACCTTC. The V call is TRBV19, the J call TRBJ1-2, with D uncertain. V was cut by 4 bases and J by 1 base, with 13 bases left in between. CDR1 and CDR2 from the germline V gene are LNHDA and SQIVND (reference sequence). The CDR3 spans 15 residues.

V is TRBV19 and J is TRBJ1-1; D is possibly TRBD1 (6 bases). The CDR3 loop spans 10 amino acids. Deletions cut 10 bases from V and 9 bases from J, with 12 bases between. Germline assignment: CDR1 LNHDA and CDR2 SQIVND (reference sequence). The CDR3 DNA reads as TGTGCCATAAGGGGGTTTAAAGCTTTCTTT. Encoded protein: CAIRGFKAFF.

This chain's CDR3 is CASSQEGRITEAFF. CDR3 DNA: TGCGCCAGCAGCCAAGAAGGGAGGATCACTGAAGCTTTCTTT. J is TRBJ1-1 and V is TRBV4-1, with no clear D. The germline V and J ends were trimmed by 0 bases and 4 bases, with 9 bases remaining between them. In germline, CDR1 is MGHRA, CDR2 YSYEKL. The CDR3 sequence is 14 residues long.

The CDR3 region is CSAGSGGAVNTGELFF. The CDR3 coding sequence is TGCAGCGCGGGAAGCGGGGGAGCGGTAAACACCGGGGAGCTGTTTTTT. This chain uses TRBV29-1 with TRBJ2-2, with TRBD2 matching over 8 bases. Trimming removed 7 bases from V and 2 bases from J; junction bases left unmatched: 12. There are 16 residues in the CDR3. Per the germline V gene, CDR1 is SQVTM and CDR2 is ANQGSEA.

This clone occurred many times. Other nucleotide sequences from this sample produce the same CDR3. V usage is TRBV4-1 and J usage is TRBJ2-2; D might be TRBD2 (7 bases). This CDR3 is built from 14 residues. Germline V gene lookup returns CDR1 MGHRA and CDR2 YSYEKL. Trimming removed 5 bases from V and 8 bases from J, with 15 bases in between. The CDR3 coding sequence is TGCGCCAGCAGCTCCTCAGGGGAGGGGGGGGAGCTGTTTTTT. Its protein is CASSSSGEGGELFF.

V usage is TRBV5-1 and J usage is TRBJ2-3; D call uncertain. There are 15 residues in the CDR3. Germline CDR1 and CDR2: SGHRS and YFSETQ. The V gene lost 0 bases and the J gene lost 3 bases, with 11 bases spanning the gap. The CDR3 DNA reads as TGCGCCAGCAGCTTGGTGGGCCCGACGACAGATACGCAGTATTTT. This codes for CASSLVGPTTDTQYF.

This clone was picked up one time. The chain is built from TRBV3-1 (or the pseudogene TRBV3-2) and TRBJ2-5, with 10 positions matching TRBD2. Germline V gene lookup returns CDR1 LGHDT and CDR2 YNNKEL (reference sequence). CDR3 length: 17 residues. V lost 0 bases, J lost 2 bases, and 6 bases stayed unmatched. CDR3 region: CASSQDWSSGGQETQYF. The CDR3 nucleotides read TGTGCCAGCAGCCAAGATTGGTCTAGCGGGGGACAAGAGACCCAGTACTTC.

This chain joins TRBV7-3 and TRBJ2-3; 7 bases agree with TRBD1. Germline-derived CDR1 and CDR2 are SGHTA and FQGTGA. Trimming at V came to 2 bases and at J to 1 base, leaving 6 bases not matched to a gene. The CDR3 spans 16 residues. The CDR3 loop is CASSLLRQGGTDTQYF. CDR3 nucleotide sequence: TGTGCCAGCAGCTTACTCAGACAGGGAGGCACAGATACGCAGTATTTT.

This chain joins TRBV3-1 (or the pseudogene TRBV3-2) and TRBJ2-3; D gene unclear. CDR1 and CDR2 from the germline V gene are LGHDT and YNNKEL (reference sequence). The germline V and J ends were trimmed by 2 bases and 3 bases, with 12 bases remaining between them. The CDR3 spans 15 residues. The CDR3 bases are TGTGCCAGCAGCCAAACACCCCCAGGAACAGATACGCAGTATTTT. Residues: CASSQTPPGTDTQYF.

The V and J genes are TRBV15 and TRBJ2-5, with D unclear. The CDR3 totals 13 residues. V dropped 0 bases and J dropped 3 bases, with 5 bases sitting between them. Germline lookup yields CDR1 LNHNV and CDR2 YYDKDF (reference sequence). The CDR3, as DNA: TGTGCCACCAGCAGAGACCCAAAAGAGACCCAGTACTTC. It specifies CATSRDPKETQYF.

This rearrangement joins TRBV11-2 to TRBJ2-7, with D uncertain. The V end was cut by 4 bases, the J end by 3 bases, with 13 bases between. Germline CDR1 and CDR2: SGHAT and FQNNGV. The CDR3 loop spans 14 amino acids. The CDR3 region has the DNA TGTGCCAGCAGCTCCCCCCGATCGGGCTACGAGCAGTACTTC. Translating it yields CASSSPRSGYEQYF.